Sequencing of this T cell receptor (beta chain) was carried out in a study of T cells in Graves' hyperthyroidism and ophthalmopathy. On this clonotype itself: Its antigen is undetermined.

General study points: Ophthalmopathy, as predicted by the model, came a median around 7 months after the prediction.

Deletions cut 1 base from V and 7 bases from J, with 6 bases between. Germline loops: CDR1 MGHRA, CDR2 YSYEKL. This CDR3 region has 12 residues. The investigators amplified TCR beta CDR3 regions from RNA transcripts. A set of HTBI primers served as the primers for a first-round RT-PCR of the TCR CDR3. TCRdb fed the multiplex PCR reads into MiXCR, producing one record per CDR3 protein. The table has 500,000 to 600,000 distinct CDR3 sequences, roughly 50% seen once. The receptor was derived from an adult woman with Graves' disease, either hyperthyroidism or ophthalmopathy (not recorded which). This chain links TRBV4-1 with TRBJ2-3; D not resolved. The sequencing sample was made of peripheral blood or thyroid tissue (not recorded which). CDR3 region: CASSQVRNTQYF. The CDR3 nucleotides read TGCGCCAGCAGCCAAGTACGTAATACGCAGTATTTT.